This T cell receptor beta chain was profiled in a study of CD8 T cells in Susac syndrome. Random-hexamer reverse transcription was applied to about 0.5 to 1 ug RNA. Across 54 Vbeta and 13 Jbeta, TCR beta CDR3 was amplified with immunoSEQ multiplex PCR. TCRdb re-analysed the immunoSEQ multiplex PCR reads in MiXCR, keeping a single row per CDR3 protein. The repertoire holds more than 65,000 distinct CDR3 sequences, with 85% to 95% as singletons. The CDR3 length is 13 residues. The ends were cut back, 1 base at V and 10 bases at J, with 11 bases in the middle. Germline lookup yields CDR1 LGHDT and CDR2 YNNKEL (reference sequence).

The sequence came from a human donor in good health. This chain connects TRBV3-1 to TRBJ2-1; D gene uncertain. Sequenced material: CD8+ T cells from PBMCs. The CDR3 reads CASSQAPEIEQFF. CDR3 in DNA: TGTGCCAGCAGCCAAGCCCCGGAAATCGAGCAGTTCTTC.